This TCR beta chain was observed in a study of T cells in Graves' hyperthyroidism and ophthalmopathy. This clonotype was detected only once. Its target is not known. On the basis of clinical symptoms, serum thyroxine and TRAb, thyroid ultrasound and orbital computed tomography, diagnoses were made. The authors took PBMCs from 8 to 10 ml fresh peripheral blood. Notes on the study in general: A model of 13 V-J features distinguished ophthalmopathy from stable hyperthyroidism. Most thyroid-expanded clonotypes above 0.001 were also found in blood.

In germline, CDR1 is MDHEN, CDR2 SYDVKM. The CDR3 totals 12 residues. The ends were cut back, 11 bases at V and 4 bases at J, with 14 bases in the middle. Amplified TCR beta CDR3 regions derived from RNA transcripts. When the TCR CDR3 underwent first-round RT-PCR, the HTBI primer set was used. Using its own MiXCR run on the multiplex PCR reads, TCRdb lists one record per CDR3 protein. In the table there are around 34,000 distinct CDR3 sequences, around 52% of which are singletons. The sequenced material came from blood. The V call is TRBV28, the J call TRBJ1-2; TRBD1 might be the D (6 bases). The receptor comes from a middle-aged woman with Graves' ophthalmopathy. The CDR3: CAGGQGSYGYTF. Written as DNA, the CDR3 is TGTGCCGGCGGGCAGGGGAGCTATGGCTACACCTTC.